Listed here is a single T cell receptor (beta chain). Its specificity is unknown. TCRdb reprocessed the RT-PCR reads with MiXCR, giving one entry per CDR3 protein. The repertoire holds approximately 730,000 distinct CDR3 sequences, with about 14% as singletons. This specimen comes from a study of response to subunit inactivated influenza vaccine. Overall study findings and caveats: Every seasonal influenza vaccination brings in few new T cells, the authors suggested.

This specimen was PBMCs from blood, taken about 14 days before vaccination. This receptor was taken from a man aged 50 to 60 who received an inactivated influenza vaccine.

The CDR3 DNA sequence: TGTGCCAGCAGCGTTAGTAGCTCTGGGGCCAACGTCCTGACTTTC. Translation: CASSVSSSGANVLTF. This rearrangement joins TRBV7-2 to TRBJ2-6; no definite D call. CDR1 SGHTA and CDR2 FQGNSA come from the germline V gene. The CDR3 is made up of 15 amino acids. Trimming took off 5 bases at V and 0 bases at J, with 8 bases between the two ends. Full variable domain (missing parts from reference TRBV7-2 and TRBJ2-6): GAGVSQSPSNKVTEKGKDVELRCDPISGHTALYWYRQSLGQGLEFLIYFQGNSAPDKSGLPSDRFSAERTGGSVSTLTIQRTQQEDSAVYLCASSVSSSGANVLTFGAGSRLTVL.